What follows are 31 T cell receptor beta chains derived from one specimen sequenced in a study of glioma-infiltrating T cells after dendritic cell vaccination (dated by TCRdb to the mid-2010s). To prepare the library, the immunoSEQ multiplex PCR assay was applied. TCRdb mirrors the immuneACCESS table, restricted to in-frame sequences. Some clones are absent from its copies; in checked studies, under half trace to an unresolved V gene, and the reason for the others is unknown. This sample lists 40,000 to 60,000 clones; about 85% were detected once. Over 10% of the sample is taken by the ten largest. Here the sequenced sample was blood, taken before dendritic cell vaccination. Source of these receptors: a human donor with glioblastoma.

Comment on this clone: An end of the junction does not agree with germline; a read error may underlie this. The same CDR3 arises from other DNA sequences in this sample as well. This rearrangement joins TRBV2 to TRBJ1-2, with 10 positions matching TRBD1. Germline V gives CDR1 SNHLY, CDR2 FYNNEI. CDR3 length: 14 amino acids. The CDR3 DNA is TGCGCCAGCAGTGGACAGGGGGTTCACTATGGCTACACCTTC. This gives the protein CASSGQGVHYGYTF.

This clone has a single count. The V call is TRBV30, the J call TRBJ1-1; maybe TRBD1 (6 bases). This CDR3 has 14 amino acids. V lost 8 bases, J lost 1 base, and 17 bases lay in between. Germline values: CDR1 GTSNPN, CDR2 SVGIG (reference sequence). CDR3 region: CAGNGGRRNTEAFF. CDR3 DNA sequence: TGTGCCGGTAACGGGGGGCGAAGGAACACTGAAGCTTTCTTT.

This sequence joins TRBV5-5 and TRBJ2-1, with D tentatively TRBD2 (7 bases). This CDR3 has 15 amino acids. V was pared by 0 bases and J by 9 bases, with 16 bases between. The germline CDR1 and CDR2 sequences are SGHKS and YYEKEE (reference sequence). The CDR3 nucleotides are TGTGCCAGCAGCTTGGGAGGCCGGGGGGCCCGTGAGCAGTTCTTC. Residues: CASSLGGRGAREQFF.

CDR3 residues: CASSKTGTDTQYF. The CDR3 DNA reads as TGTGCCAGCAGCAAGACAGGAACAGATACGCAGTATTTT. The rearrangement links TRBV6-5 to TRBJ2-3, with D possibly TRBD1 on 6 matching bases. The germline CDR1 and CDR2 sequences are MNHEY and SVGAGI. V lost 6 bases to trimming and J lost 3 bases, with 10 bases between them. The CDR3 spans 13 residues.

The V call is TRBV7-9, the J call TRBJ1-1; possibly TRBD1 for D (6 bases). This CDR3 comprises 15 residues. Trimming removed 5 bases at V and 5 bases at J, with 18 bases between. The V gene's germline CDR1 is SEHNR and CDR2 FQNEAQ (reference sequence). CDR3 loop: CASSHRTTGITEAFF. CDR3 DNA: TGTGCCAGCAGCCACCGCACTACAGGGATTACTGAAGCTTTCTTT.

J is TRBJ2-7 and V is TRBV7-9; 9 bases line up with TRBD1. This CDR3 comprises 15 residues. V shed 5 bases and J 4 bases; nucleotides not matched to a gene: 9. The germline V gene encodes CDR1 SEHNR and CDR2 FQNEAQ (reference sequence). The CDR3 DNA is TGTGCCAGCAGCCCGGGACAGGGCTTTAAGTACGAGCAGTACTTC. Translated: CASSPGQGFKYEQYF.

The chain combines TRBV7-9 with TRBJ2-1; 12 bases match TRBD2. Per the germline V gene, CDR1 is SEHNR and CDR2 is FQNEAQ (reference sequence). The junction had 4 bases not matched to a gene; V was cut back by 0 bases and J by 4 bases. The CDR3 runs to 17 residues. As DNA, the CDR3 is TGTGCCAGCAGCTTAGCTTCTAGCGGGGGGGCGTACAATGAGCAGTTCTTC. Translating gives CASSLASSGGAYNEQFF.

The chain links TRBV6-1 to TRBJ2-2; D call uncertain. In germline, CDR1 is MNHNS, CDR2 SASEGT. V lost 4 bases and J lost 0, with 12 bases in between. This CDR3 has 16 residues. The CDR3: CASSGRPLTNTGELFF. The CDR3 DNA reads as TGTGCCAGCAGTGGAAGACCACTAACGAACACCGGGGAGCTGTTTTTT.

Here the CDR3 DNA reads TGTGCCAGCAGCACAACGCCTCGGCGGACTAATGAAAAACTGTTTTTT. Protein product: CASSTTPRRTNEKLFF. The rearrangement links TRBV5-4 to TRBJ1-4; no reliable D call. The CDR3 runs to 16 residues. The V and J ends lost 4 bases and 2 bases respectively, with 15 bases between them. Germline CDR1 is SGHNT and CDR2 is YYREEE (reference sequence).

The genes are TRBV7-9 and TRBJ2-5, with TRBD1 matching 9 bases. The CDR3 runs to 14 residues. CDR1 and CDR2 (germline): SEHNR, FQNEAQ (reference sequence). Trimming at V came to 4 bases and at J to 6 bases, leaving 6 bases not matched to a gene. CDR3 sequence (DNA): TGTGCCAGCAGCTCAGAAGGACAGGGGAAGACCCAGTACTTC. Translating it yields CASSSEGQGKTQYF. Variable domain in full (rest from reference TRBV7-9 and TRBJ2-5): DTGVSQNPRHKITKRGQNVTFRCDPISEHNRLYWYRQTLGQGPEFLTYFQNEAQLEKSRLLSDRFSAERPKGSFSTLEIQRTEQGDSAMYLCASSSEGQGKTQYFGPGTRLLVL.

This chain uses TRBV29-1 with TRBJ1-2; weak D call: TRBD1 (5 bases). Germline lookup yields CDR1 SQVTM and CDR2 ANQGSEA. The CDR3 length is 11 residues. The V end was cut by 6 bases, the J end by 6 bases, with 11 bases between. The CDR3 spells CSVTDSDGYTF. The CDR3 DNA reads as TGCAGCGTGACAGATTCTGATGGCTACACCTTC.

The CDR3 protein is CASSRMDRASYEQYF. The DNA for the CDR3 is TGTGCCAGCAGCCGAATGGACAGGGCCTCCTACGAGCAGTACTTC. The rearrangement links TRBV27 to TRBJ2-7, with 8 bases matching TRBD1. This CDR3 contains 15 residues. Trimming took 6 bases from V and 0 from J; bases not matched to a gene: 7. Germline V gene sequence: CDR1 MNHEY, CDR2 SMNVEV (reference sequence).

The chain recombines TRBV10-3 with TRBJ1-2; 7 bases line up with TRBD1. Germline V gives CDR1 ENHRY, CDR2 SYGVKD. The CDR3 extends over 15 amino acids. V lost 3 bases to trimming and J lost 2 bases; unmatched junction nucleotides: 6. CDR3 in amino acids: CAISDRDRLNYGYTF. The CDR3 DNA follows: TGTGCCATCAGTGACAGGGACAGATTAAACTATGGCTACACCTTC.

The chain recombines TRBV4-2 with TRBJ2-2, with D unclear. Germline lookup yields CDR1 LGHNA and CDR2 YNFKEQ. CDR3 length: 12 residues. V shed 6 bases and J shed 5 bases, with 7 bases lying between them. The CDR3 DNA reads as TGTGCCAGCAGTCCAGGTACCGGGGAGCTGTTTTTT. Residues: CASSPGTGELFF.

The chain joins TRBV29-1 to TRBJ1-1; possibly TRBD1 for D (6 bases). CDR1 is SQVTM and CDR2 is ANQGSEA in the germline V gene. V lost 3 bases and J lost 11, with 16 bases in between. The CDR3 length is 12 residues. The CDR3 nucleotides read TGCAGCGTTGAGGGGGCGAGGCGCGGGGCTTTCTTT. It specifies CSVEGARRGAFF. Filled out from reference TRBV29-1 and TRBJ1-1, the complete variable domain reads SAVISQKPSRDICQRGTSLTIQCQVDSQVTMMFWYRQQPGQSLTLIATANQGSEATYESGFVIDKFPISRPNLTFSTLTVSNMSPEDSSIYLCSVEGARRGAFFGQGTRLTVV.

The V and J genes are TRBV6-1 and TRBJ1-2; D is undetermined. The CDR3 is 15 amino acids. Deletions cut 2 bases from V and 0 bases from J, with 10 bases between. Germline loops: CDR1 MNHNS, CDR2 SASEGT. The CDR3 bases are TGTGCCAGCAGTGAATCTGGCCTTCCTAACTATGGCTACACCTTC. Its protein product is CASSESGLPNYGYTF.

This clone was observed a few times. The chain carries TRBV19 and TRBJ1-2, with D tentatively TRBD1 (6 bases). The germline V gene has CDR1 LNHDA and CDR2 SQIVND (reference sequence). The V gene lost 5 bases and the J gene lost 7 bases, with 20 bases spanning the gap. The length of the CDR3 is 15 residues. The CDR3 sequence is CASSALTGILVGYTF. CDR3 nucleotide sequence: TGTGCCAGTAGTGCCCTAACAGGGATTCTCGTTGGCTACACCTTC.

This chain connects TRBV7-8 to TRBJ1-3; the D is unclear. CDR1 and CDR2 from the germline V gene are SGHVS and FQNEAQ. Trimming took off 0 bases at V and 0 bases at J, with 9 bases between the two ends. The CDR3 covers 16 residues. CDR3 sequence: CASSLASFGSGNTIYF. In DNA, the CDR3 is TGTGCCAGCAGCTTAGCGTCATTCGGCTCTGGAAACACCATATATTTT.

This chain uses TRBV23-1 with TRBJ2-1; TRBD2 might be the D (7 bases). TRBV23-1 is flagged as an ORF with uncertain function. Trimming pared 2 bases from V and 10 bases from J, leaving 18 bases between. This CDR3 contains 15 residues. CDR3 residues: CASSQRGASSLEQFF. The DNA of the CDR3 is TGCGCCAGCAGTCAACGGGGGGCAAGCTCACTGGAGCAGTTCTTC.

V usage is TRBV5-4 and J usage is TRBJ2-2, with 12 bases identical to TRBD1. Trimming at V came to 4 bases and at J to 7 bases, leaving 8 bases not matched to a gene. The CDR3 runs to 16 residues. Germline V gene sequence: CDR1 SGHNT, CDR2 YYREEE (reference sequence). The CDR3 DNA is TGTGCCAGCAGCGTGGGACAGGGGGCGCAGGTCGGGGAGCTGTTTTTT. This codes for CASSVGQGAQVGELFF.

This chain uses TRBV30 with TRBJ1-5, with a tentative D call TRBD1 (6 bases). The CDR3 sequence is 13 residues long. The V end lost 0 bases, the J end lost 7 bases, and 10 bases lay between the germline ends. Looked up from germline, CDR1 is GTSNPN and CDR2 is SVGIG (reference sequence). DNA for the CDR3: TGTGCCTGGAGTGTAGGGCAGGGGCAGCCCCAGCATTTT. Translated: CAWSVGQGQPQHF.

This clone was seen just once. CDR3 loop: CAISEGGVNTEAFF. The CDR3, as DNA: TGTGCCATCAGTGAGGGGGGGGTGAACACTGAAGCTTTCTTT. The chain couples TRBV10-3 to TRBJ1-1; TRBD1 is a possible D gene (5 bases). Trimming took off 2 bases at V and 0 bases at J, with 7 bases between the two ends. Germline-derived CDR1 and CDR2 are ENHRY and SYGVKD. The CDR3 runs 14 residues.

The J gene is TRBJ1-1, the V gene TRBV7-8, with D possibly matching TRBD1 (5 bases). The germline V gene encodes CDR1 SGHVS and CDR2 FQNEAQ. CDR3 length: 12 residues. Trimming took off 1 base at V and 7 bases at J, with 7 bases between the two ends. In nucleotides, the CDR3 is TGTGCCAGCAGCTTAGACAGGCGTGAAGCTTTCTTT. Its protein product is CASSLDRREAFF. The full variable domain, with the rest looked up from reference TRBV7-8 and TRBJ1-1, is GAGVSQSPRYKVAKRGQDVALRCDPISGHVSLFWYQQALGQGPEFLTYFQNEAQLDKSGLPSDRFFAERPEGSVSTLKIQRTQQEDSAVYLCASSLDRREAFFGQGTRLTVV.

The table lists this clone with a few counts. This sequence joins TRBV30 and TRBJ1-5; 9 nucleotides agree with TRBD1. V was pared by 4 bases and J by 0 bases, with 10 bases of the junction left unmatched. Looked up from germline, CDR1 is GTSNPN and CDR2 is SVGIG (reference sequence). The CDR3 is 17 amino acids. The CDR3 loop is CAWTPGQGSLSNQPQHF. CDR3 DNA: TGTGCCTGGACGCCGGGACAGGGATCCCTTAGCAATCAGCCCCAGCATTTT.

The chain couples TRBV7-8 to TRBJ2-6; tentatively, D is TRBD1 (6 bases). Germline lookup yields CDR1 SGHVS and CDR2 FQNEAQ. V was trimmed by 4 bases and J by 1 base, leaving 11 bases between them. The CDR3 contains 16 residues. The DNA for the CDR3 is TGTGCCAGCAGCTGGTCTCAGGGGTCTGGGGCCAACGTCCTGACTTTC. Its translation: CASSWSQGSGANVLTF.

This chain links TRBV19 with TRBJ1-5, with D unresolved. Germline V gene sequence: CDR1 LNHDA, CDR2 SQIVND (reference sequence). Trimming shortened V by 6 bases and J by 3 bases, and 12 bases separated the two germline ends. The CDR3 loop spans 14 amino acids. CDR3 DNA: TGTGCCAGTAGCGCGGGGAATACCAATCAGCCCCAGCATTTT. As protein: CASSAGNTNQPQHF.

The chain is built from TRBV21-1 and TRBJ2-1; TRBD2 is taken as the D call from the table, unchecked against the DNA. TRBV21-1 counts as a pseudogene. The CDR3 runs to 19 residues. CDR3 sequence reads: CASRILTGTSESSYNEQFF. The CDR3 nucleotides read TGTGCCAGCAGAATCCTTACCGGGACTAGCGAAAGCTCCTACAATGAGCAGTTCTTC.

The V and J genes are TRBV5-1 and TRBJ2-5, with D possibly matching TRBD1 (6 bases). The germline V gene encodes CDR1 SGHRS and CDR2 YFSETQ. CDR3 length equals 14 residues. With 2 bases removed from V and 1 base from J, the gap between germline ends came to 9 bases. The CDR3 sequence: CASSFGTTQETQYF. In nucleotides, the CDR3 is TGCGCCAGCAGCTTCGGGACAACCCAAGAGACCCAGTACTTC.

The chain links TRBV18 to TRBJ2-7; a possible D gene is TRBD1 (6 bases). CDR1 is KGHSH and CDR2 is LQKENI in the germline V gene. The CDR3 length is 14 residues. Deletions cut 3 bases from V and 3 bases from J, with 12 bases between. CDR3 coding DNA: TGTGCCAGCTCACCCCGGGACACCAACTACGAGCAGTACTTC. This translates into CASSPRDTNYEQYF.

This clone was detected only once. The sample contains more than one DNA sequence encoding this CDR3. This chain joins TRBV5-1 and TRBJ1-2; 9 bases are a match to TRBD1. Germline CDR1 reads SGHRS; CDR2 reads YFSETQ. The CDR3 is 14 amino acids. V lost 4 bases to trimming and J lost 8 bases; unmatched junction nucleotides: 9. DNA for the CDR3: TGCGCCAGCAGCCTAGGACAGGGGCGGGACGGCTACACCTTC. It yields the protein CASSLGQGRDGYTF.

In nucleotides, the CDR3 is TGTGCCAGAAGCTCGGAAGTGGACAGATTAGCCAAAAACATTCAGTACTTC. Encoded protein: CARSSEVDRLAKNIQYF. This sequence joins TRBV5-3 and TRBJ2-4, with D tentatively TRBD1 (6 bases). TRBV5-3 is marked as an open reading frame, function uncertain. The length of the CDR3 is 17 residues. V lost 3 bases and J lost 0, with 16 bases in between.